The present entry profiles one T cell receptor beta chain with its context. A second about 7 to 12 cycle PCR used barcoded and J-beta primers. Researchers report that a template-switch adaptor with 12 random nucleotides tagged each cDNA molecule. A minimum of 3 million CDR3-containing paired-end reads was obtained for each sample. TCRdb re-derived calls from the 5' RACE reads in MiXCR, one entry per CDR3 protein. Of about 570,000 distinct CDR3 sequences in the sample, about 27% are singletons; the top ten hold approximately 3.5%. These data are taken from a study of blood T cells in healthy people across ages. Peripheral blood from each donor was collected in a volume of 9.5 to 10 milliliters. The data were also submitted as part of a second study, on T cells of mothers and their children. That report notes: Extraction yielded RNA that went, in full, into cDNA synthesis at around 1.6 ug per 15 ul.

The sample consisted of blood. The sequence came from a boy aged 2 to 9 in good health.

CDR3 coding DNA: TGTGCCAGCAGTTCGGGGGCCGAGCAGTACTTC. This encodes CASSSGAEQYF. The V and J genes are TRBV27 and TRBJ2-1; tentatively, D is TRBD1 or TRBD2 (6 bases each). The end of the DNA is better explained by TRBJ2-7, so the J call may be wrong. The germline CDR1 and CDR2 sequences are MNHEY and SMNVEV (reference sequence). The CDR3 consists of 11 residues.